This T cell receptor (beta chain) comes out of a study of blood T cells in healthy people across ages. The V end was cut by 2 bases, the J end by 6 bases, with 10 bases between. Per germline, CDR1 LGHDT and CDR2 YNNKEL (reference sequence). The CDR3 spans 13 residues. Findings and limits, study-wide: Long-lived donors exceeded aged donors in naive CD4+ cells and diversity.

PCR was performed a second time for roughly 7 to 12 cycles using a sample-barcoded 5' primer and a J-beta primer mix. Paired-end reads containing CDR3 totaled no fewer than 2.5 million for each sample. Each CDR3 protein is one row after TCRdb ran MiXCR on the 5' RACE reads. The sample has hundreds of thousands of distinct CDR3 sequences; approximately 21% are singletons. In this sample, this clonotype turned up a few times. The antigen is unknown. The material sequenced was blood. The chain has TRBV3-1 and TRBJ1-2; the D is unclear. This TCR came from an older man in good health. CDR3 amino acids: CASSQSYGDGYTF. The DNA of the CDR3 is TGTGCCAGCAGCCAATCTTATGGGGATGGCTACACCTTC.